This entry concerns a single T cell receptor (beta chain). This record comes from a study of technical replicates of blood from several donors. Method: immunoSEQ multiplex PCR; TCRdb's copy keeps in-frame clones and lacks some. The sample contains approximately 15,000 clones, 80% to 85% of which appear only once. The sample consisted of PBMCs. The origin of this receptor is a human donor in good health.

CDR3 bases: TGTGCCAGCAGCCTCTCAGGACTAGCGGGCCTCTCCTACGAGCAGTACTTC. The encoded protein is CASSLSGLAGLSYEQYF. The V call is TRBV25-1, the J call TRBJ2-7; 11 bases agree with TRBD2. Germline assignment: CDR1 MGHDK and CDR2 SYGVNS. The CDR3 covers 17 residues. V lost 6 bases, J lost 0 bases, and 10 bases stayed unmatched.